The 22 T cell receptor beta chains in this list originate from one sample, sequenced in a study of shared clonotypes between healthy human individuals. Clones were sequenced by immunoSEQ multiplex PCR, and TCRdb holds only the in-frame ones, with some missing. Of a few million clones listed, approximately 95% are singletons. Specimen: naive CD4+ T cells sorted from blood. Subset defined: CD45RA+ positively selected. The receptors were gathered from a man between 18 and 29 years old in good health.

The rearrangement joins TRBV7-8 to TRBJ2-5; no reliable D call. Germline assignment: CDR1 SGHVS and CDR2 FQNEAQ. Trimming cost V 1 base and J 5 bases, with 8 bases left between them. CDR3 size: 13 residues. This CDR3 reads CASSLGLEETQYF. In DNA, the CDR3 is TGTGCCAGCAGCTTAGGCCTTGAGGAGACCCAGTACTTC. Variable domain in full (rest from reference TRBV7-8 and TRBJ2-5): GAGVSQSPRYKVAKRGQDVALRCDPISGHVSLFWYQQALGQGPEFLTYFQNEAQLDKSGLPSDRFFAERPEGSVSTLKIQRTQQEDSAVYLCASSLGLEETQYFGPGTRLLVL.

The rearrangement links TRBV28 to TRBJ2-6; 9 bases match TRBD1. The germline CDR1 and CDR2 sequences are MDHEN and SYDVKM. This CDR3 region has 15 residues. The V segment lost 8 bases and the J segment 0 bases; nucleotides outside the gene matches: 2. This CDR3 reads CASGQGSSGANVLTF. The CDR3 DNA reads TGTGCCAGCGGACAGGGGAGCTCTGGGGCCAACGTCCTGACTTTC.

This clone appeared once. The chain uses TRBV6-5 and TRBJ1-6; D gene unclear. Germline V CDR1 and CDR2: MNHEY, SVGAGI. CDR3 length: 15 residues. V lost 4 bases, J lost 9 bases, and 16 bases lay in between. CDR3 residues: CASSSPAREASPLHF. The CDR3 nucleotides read TGTGCCAGCAGTTCGCCAGCGCGAGAAGCTTCACCCCTCCACTTT.

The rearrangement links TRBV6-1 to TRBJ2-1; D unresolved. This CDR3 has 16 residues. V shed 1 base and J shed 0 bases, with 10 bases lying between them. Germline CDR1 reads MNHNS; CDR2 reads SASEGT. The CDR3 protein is CASSEVHTHSYNEQFF. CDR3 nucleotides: TGTGCCAGCAGTGAAGTTCACACCCACTCCTACAATGAGCAGTTCTTC.

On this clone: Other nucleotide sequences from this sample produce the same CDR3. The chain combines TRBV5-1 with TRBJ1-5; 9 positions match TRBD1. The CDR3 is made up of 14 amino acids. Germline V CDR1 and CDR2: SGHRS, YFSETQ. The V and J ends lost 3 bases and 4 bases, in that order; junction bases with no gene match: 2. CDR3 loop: CASSSTGGNQPQHF. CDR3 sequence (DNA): TGCGCCAGCAGCTCGACAGGGGGAAATCAGCCCCAGCATTTT.

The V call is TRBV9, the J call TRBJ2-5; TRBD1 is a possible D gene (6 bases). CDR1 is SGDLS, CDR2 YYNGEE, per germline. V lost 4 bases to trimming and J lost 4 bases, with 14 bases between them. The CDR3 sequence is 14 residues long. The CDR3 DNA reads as TGTGCCAGCAGCCTTCAGGGGTTAGGAGAGACCCAGTACTTC. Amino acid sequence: CASSLQGLGETQYF.

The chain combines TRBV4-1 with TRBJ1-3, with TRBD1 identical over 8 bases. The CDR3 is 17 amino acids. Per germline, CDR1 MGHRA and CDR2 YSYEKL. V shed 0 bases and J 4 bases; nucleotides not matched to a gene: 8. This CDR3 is CASSQDPRTGLGNTIYF. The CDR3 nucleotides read TGCGCCAGCAGCCAAGACCCGCGGACAGGGTTGGGAAACACCATATATTTT.

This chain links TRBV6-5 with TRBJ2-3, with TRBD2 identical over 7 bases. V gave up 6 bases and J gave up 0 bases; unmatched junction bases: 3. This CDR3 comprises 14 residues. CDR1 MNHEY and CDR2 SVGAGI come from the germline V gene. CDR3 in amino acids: CASRGRGSTDTQYF. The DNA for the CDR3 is TGTGCCAGCAGGGGGCGGGGGAGCACAGATACGCAGTATTTT.

The CDR3 here is CASNPGRTPYNEQFF. The DNA for the CDR3 is TGTGCCAGCAACCCTGGGCGGACCCCTTACAATGAGCAGTTCTTC. The V and J genes are TRBV6-1 and TRBJ2-1; D ambiguous. V was trimmed by 7 bases and J by 4 bases, leaving 17 bases between them. Germline V lookup: CDR1 MNHNS, CDR2 SASEGT. The CDR3 extends over 15 amino acids.

The CDR3 protein is CASSIIAGSFTDTQYF. The CDR3 DNA reads as TGTGCCAGTAGTATTATTGCAGGGTCCTTCACAGATACGCAGTATTTT. The genes are TRBV19 and TRBJ2-3, with a tentative D call TRBD1 (5 bases). Germline V CDR1 and CDR2: LNHDA, SQIVND (reference sequence). Trimming took 3 bases from V and 2 from J, leaving 15 bases between them. The CDR3 consists of 16 residues. Combining the CDR3 with reference TRBV19 and TRBJ2-3 gives the whole variable domain DGGITQSPKYLFRKEGQNVTLSCEQNLNHDAMYWYRQDPGQGLRLIYYSQIVNDFQKGDIAEGYSVSREKKESFPLTVTSAQKNPTAFYLCASSIIAGSFTDTQYFGPGTRLTVL.

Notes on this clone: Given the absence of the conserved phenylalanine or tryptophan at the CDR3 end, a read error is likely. As DNA, the CDR3 is TGTGCCATTAAACAGGGGATGTATAATTCACCCCTCCACCTT. Protein sequence: CAIKQGMYNSPLHL. The J gene is TRBJ1-6, the V gene TRBV10-3; 7 bases map to TRBD1. Trimming took 9 bases from V and 4 from J; bases not matched to a gene: 6. Germline CDR1 reads ENHRY; CDR2 reads SYGVKD. This CDR3 comprises 14 residues.

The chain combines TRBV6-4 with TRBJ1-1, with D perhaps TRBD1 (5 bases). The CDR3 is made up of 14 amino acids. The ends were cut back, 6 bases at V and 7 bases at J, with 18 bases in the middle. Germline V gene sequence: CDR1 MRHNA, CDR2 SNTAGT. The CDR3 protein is CASSRQWGYDEAFF. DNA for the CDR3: TGTGCCAGCAGCCGACAGTGGGGGTACGATGAAGCTTTCTTT.

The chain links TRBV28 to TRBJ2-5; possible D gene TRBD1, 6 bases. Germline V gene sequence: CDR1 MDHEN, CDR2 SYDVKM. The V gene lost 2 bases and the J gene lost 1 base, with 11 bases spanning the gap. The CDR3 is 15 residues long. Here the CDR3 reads CASSLPRTAQETQYF. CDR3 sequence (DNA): TGTGCCAGCAGTTTACCCCGGACAGCCCAAGAGACCCAGTACTTC.

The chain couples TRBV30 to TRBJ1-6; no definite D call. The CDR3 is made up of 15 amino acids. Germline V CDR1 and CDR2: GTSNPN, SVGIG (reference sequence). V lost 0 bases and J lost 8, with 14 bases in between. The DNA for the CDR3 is TGTGCCTGGAGTGTACTGGCAGCGTTAGATTCACCCCTCCACTTT. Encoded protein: CAWSVLAALDSPLHF.

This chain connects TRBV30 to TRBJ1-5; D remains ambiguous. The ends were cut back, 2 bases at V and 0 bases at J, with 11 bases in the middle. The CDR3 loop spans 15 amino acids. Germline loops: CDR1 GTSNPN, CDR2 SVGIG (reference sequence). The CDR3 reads CAWSSRQYSNQPQHF. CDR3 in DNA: TGTGCCTGGAGTAGTCGGCAGTATAGCAATCAGCCCCAGCATTTT. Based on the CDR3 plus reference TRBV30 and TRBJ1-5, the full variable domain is SQTIHQWPATLVQPVGSPLSLECTVEGTSNPNLYWYRQAAGRGLQLLFYSVGIGQISSEVPQNLSASRPQDRQFILSSKKLLLSDSGFYLCAWSSRQYSNQPQHFGDGTRLSIL.

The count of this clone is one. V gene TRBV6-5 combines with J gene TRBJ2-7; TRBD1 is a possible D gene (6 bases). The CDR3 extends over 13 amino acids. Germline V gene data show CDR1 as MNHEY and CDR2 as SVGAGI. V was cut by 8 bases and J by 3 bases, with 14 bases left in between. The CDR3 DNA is TGTGCCAGCCAGGGGACGGAGTTCTACGAGCAGTACTTC. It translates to CASQGTEFYEQYF.

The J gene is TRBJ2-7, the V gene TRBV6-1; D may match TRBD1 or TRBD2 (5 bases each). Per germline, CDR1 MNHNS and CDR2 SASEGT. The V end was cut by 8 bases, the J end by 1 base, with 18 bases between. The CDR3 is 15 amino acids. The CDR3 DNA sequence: TGTGCCAGCTCTTCCCGAGGGGCAGGTTCCTACGAGCAGTACTTC. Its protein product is CASSSRGAGSYEQYF.

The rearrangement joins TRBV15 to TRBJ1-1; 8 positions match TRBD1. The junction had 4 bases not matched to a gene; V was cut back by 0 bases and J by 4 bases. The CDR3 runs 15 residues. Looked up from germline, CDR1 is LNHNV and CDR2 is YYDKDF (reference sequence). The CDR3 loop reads CATSRDRTGGTEAFF. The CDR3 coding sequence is TGTGCCACCAGCAGAGATCGAACAGGGGGCACTGAAGCTTTCTTT.

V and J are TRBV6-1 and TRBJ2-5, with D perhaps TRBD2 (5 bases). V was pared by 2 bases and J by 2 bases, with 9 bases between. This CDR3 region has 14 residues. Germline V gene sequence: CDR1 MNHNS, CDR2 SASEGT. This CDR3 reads CASSEYSAQETQYF. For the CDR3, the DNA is TGTGCCAGCAGTGAATATAGCGCACAAGAGACCCAGTACTTC.

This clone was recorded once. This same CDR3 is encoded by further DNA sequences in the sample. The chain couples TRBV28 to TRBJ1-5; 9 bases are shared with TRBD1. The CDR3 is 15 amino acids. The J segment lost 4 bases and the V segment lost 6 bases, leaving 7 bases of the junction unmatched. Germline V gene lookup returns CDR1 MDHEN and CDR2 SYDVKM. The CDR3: CASSPTGGSNQPQHF. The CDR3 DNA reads TGTGCCAGCAGCCCGACAGGGGGGAGTAATCAGCCCCAGCATTTT. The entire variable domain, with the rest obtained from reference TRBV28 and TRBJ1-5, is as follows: DVKVTQSSRYLVKRTGEKVFLECVQDMDHENMFWYRQDPGLGLRLIYFSYDVKMKEKGDIPEGYSVSREKKERFSLILESASTNQTSMYLCASSPTGGSNQPQHFGDGTRLSIL.

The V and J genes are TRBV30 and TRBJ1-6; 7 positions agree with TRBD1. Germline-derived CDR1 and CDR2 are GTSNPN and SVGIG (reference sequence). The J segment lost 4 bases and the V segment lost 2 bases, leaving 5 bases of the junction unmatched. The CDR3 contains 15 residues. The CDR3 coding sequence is TGTGCCTGGAGTAGTACAGGGGATTATAATTCACCCCTCCACTTT. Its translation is CAWSSTGDYNSPLHF.

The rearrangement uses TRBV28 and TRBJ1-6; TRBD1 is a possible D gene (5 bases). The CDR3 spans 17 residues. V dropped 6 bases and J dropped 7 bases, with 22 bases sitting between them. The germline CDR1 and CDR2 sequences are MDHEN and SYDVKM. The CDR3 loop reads CASSLPRSGGRNSPLHF. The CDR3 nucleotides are TGTGCCAGCAGCCTCCCTCGATCGGGGGGGAGGAATTCACCCCTCCACTTT.